This entry features one T cell receptor beta chain sequence. Its target is unknown. V lost 3 bases and J 0 bases, leaving 8 bases between the germline ends. This CDR3 is built from 14 residues. CDR1 LNHDA and CDR2 SQIVND come from the germline V gene (reference sequence). This sample stems from a study of OX40 agonist ivuxolimab in advanced cancers. Study at large: Ivuxolimab doses were 0.01, 0.1, 0.3, 1.5, 3 or 10 mg/kg every 2 weeks. Of the participants, approximately 38% had some prior anti-PD-1, anti-PD-L1 or anti-CTLA-4 therapy, which was allowed.

Study conclusions and caveats: The CD4+ and CD8+ T cells in the blood had expanded clonally by week 6 at 0.1 to 3.0 mg/kg. Some nonresponders likewise displayed low normalized T-cell clonal expansion.

Profiling relied on immunoSEQ multiplex PCR, and the TCRdb table lists in-frame clones only, not all of them. The data contain more than 55,000 clones, about 90% of them seen just once; the ten biggest clones take up more than 13%. This sample comprised CD4+ or CD8+ T cells sorted from blood, obtained in a trial of the OX40 agonist ivuxolimab. This clonotype originated in an adult with an advanced solid tumor such as melanoma, head and neck, liver or kidney cancer. The chain combines TRBV19 with TRBJ1-2, with D hard to call. CDR3 in DNA: TGTGCCAGTAGTATGGTTTACGCTAACTATGGCTACACCTTC. Protein: CASSMVYANYGYTF.